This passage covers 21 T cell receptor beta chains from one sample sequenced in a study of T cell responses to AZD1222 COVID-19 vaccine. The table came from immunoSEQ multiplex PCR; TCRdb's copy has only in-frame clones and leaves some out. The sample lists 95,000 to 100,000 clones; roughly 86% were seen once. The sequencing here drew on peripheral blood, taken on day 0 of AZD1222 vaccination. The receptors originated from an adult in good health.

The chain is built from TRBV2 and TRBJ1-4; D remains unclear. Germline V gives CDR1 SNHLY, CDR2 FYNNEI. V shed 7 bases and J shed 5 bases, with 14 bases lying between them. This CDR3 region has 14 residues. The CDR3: CASKGGIQNEKLFF. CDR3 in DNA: TGTGCCAGCAAAGGCGGGATCCAAAATGAAAAACTGTTTTTT.

CDR3 amino acids: CASRGRGEAFF. The DNA for the CDR3 is TGTGCCAGCAGAGGGAGAGGTGAAGCTTTCTTT. The chain employs TRBV2 and TRBJ1-1; no definite D call. CDR1 and CDR2 (germline): SNHLY, FYNNEI. This CDR3 contains 11 residues. V was clipped by 6 bases and J by 7 bases, with 9 bases between them.

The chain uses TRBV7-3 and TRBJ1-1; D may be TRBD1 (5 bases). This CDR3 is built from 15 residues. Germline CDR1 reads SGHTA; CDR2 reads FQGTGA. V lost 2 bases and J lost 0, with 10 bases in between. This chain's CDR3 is CASSLEGPMNTEAFF. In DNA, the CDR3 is TGTGCCAGCAGCTTAGAGGGACCCATGAACACTGAAGCTTTCTTT.

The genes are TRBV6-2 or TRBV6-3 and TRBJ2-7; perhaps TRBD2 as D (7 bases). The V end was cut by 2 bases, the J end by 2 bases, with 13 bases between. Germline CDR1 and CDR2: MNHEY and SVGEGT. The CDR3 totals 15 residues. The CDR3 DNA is TGTGCCAGCAGTTACGTAGGGGGGGGCCCCTACGAGCAGTACTTC. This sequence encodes CASSYVGGGPYEQYF.

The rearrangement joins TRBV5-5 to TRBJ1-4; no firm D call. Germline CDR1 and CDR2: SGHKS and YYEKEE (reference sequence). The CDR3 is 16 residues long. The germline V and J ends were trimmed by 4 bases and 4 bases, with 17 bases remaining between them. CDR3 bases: TGTGCCAGCAGCGGCGACGGGCCCCAGATTAATGAAAAACTGTTTTTT. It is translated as CASSGDGPQINEKLFF.

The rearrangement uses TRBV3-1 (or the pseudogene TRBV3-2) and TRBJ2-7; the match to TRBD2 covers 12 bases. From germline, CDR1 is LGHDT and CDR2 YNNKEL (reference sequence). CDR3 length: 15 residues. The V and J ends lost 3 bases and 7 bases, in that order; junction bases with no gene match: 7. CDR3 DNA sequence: TGTGCCAGCAGCCAGGGACTAGCGGGCCCTGAAGAGCAGTACTTC. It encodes CASSQGLAGPEEQYF.

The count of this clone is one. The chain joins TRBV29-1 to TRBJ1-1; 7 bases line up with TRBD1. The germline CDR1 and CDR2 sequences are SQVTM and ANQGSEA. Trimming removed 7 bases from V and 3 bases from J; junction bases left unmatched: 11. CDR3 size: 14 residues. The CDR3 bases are TGCAGCGCAAACGACAGGGCCGGAGACACTGAAGCTTTCTTT. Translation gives CSANDRAGDTEAFF.

CDR3: CASSYDPDTEAFF. The CDR3 coding sequence is TGTGCCAGCAGTTACGATCCTGACACTGAAGCTTTCTTT. This chain joins TRBV6-2 or TRBV6-3 and TRBJ1-1; D uncertain. The germline V gene encodes CDR1 MNHEY and CDR2 SVGEGT. The CDR3 totals 13 residues. Trimming took 2 bases from V and 3 from J, leaving 7 bases between them.

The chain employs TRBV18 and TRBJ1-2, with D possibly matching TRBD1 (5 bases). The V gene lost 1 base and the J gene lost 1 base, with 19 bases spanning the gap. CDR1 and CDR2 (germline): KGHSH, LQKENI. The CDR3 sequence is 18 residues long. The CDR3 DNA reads TGTGCCAGCTCACCACTGGTTTTAAGGGGCCCTCTTAACTATGGCTACACCTTC. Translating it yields CASSPLVLRGPLNYGYTF.

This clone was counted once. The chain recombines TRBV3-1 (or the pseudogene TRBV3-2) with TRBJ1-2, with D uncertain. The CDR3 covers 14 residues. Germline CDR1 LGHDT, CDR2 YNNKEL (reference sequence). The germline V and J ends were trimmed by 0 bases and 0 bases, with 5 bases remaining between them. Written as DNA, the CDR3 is TGTGCCAGCAGCCAAGACCAGACTAACTATGGCTACACCTTC. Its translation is CASSQDQTNYGYTF.

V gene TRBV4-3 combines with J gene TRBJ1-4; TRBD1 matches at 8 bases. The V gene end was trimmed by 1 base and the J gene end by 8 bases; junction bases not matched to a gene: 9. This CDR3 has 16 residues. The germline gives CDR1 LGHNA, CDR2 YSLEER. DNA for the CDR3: TGCGCCAGCAGCCAAGGCCCCGGGACAGGTGGAGAAAAACTGTTTTTT. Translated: CASSQGPGTGGEKLFF.

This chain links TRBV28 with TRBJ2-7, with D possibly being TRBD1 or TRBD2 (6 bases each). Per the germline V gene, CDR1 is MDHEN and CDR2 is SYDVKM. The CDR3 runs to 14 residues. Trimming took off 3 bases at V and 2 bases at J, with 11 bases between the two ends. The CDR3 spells CASSFTGAAYEQYF. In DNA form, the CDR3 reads TGTGCCAGCAGTTTCACGGGGGCCGCCTACGAGCAGTACTTC.

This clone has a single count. The CDR3 DNA is TGTGCCAGCAGTTACTCGACAGTCCCCTCCTATGGCTACACCTTC. It translates to CASSYSTVPSYGYTF. V gene TRBV6-5 combines with J gene TRBJ1-2; tentative D call: TRBD1 (5 bases). This CDR3 region has 15 residues. V lost 0 bases to trimming and J lost 4 bases, with 12 bases between them. CDR1 is MNHEY and CDR2 is SVGAGI in the germline V gene.

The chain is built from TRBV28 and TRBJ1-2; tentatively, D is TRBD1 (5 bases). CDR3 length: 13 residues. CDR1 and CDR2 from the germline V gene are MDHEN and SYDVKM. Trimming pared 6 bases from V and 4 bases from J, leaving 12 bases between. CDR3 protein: CASRRGTAYGYTF. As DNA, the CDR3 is TGTGCCAGCAGGAGAGGGACGGCCTATGGCTACACCTTC.

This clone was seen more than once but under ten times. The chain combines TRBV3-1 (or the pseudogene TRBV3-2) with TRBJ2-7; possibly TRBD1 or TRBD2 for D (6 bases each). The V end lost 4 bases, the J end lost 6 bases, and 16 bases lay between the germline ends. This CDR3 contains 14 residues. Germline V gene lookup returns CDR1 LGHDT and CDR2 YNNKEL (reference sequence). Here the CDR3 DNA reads TGTGCCAGCAGCCGGTTGGAGGGGGTATCCGAGCAGTACTTC. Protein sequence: CASSRLEGVSEQYF.

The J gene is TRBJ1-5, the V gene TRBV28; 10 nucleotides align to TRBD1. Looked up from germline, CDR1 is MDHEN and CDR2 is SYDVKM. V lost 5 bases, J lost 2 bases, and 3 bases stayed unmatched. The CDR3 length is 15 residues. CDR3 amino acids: CASSTTGGGNQPQHF. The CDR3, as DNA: TGTGCCAGCAGTACGACAGGGGGCGGCAATCAGCCCCAGCATTTT.

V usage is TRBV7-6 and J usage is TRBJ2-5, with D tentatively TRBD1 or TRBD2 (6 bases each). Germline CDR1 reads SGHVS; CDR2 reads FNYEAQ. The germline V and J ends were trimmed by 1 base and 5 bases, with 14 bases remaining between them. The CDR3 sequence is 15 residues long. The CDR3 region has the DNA TGTGCCAGCAGCTTAGAGGGGGGACGGACTGAGACCCAGTACTTC. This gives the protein CASSLEGGRTETQYF. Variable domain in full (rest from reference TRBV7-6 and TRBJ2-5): GAGVSQSPRYKVTKRGQDVALRCDPISGHVSLYWYRQALGQGPEFLTYFNYEAQQDKSGLPNDRFSAERPEGSISTLTIQRTEQRDSAMYRCASSLEGGRTETQYFGPGTRLLVL.

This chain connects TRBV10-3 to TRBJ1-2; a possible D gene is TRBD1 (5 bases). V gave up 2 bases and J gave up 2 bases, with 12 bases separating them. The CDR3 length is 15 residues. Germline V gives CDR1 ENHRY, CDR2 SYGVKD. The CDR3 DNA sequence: TGTGCCATCAGTGAGCAAGGGACGTCGAACTATGGCTACACCTTC. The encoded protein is CAISEQGTSNYGYTF.

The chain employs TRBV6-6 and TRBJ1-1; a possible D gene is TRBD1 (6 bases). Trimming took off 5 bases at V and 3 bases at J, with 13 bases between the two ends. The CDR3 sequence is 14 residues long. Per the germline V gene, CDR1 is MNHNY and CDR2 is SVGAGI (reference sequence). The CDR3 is CASSATGTYTEAFF. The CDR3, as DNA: TGTGCCAGCAGTGCCACAGGGACCTACACTGAAGCTTTCTTT.

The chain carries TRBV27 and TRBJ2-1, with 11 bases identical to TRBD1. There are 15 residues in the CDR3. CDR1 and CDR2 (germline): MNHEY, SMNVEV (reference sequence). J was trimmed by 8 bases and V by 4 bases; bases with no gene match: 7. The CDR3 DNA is TGTGCCAGCAGTTCGCCGGGACAGGGGGTCTATGAGCAGTTCTTC. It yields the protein CASSSPGQGVYEQFF.

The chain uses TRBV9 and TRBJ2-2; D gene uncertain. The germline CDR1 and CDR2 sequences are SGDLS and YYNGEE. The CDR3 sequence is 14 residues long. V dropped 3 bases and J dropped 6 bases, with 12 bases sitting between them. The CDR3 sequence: CASSEGNLPGELFF. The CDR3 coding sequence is TGTGCCAGCAGCGAGGGCAACCTCCCCGGGGAGCTGTTTTTT.